This TCR beta chain comes out of a study of cytomegalovirus exposure and HLA in healthy donors. Overall study context: The 130 or so validation repertoires, a later analysis reported, used the same platform as the approximately 730 repertoires from the first cohort.

Study conclusions and caveats: Confirmation was obtained in vitro that three CMV-associated chains are specific for CMV antigens. The study put 150 to 200 TCR beta chains on its list as cytomegalovirus-associated. Rare TCR sequences dominated, though some public TCRs recurred in many donors.

TCRdb's copy holds only in-frame clones and misses some; the assay was immunoSEQ multiplex PCR. The sample carries approximately 150,000 clones, 85% recorded once. The CDR3 consists of 13 residues. The V and J ends lost 3 bases and 4 bases respectively, with 7 bases between them. Germline V lookup: CDR1 MNHEY, CDR2 SVGAGI. Notes on this clone: The antigen remains undetermined.

What was sequenced was PBMCs. The chain employs TRBV6-5 and TRBJ2-1, with a tentative D call TRBD1 (6 bases). The TCR was taken from a man younger than 45 in good health and CMV-seropositive. CDR3: CASSYTGYNEQFF. The CDR3 DNA reads TGTGCCAGCAGTTATACAGGGTACAATGAGCAGTTCTTC.